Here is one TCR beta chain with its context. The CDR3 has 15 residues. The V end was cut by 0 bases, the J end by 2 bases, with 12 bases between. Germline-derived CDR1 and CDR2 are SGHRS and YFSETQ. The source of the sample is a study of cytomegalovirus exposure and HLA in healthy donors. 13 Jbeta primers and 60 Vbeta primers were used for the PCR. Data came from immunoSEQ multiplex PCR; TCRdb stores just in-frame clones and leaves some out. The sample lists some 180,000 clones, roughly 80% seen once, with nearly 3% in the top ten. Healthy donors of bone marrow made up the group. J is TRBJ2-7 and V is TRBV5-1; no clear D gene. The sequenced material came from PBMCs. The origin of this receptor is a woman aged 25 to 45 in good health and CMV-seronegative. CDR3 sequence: CASSLAPGKTYEQYF. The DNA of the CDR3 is TGCGCCAGCAGCTTGGCCCCTGGCAAAACCTACGAGCAGTACTTC.